A single sample gave rise to the 21 T cell receptor beta chains below, sequenced in a study of blood T cells in healthy people across ages. It was with a sample-barcoded 5' primer and a J-beta primer mix that a second PCR of roughly 6 to 11 cycles was run. TCRdb processed the 5' RACE reads anew with MiXCR; each CDR3 protein has one entry. The data contain 650,000 to 900,000 distinct CDR3 sequences, approximately 67% of them singletons. The material sequenced was blood. The receptors here all came from a man aged 30 to 45 in good health.

This chain joins TRBV15 and TRBJ2-7; 7 nucleotides match TRBD1. CDR1 is LNHNV and CDR2 is YYDKDF in the germline V gene (reference sequence). The CDR3 contains 15 residues. Trimming cost V 5 bases and J 6 bases; bases outside gene matches: 13. The CDR3 is CATSRTATGSTEQYF. In DNA form, the CDR3 reads TGTGCCACCAGCCGTACCGCGACAGGGTCGACCGAGCAGTACTTC.

This chain joins TRBV20-1 and TRBJ2-3; 8 nucleotides align to TRBD2. Trimming took 6 bases from V and 5 from J; bases not matched to a gene: 13. This CDR3 has 15 amino acids. Per germline, CDR1 DFQATT and CDR2 SNEGSKA (reference sequence). The CDR3 nucleotides read TGCAGTGCCTTACGGGGGGGGCGTAAGCAAGATACGCAGTATTTT. It codes for CSALRGGRKQDTQYF.

The CDR3 DNA reads as TGCGCCAGCAGCTTGGCCTCTTATTCTCAGAACTCTGGGGCCAACGTCCTGACTTTC. Translation: CASSLASYSQNSGANVLTF. The genes are TRBV5-1 and TRBJ2-6; no firm D call. Germline CDR1 and CDR2: SGHRS and YFSETQ. The CDR3 runs to 19 residues. Trimming pared 0 bases from V and 0 bases from J, leaving 16 bases between.

In its sample, this clonotype was seen a few times. This chain links TRBV15 with TRBJ1-2; possible D gene TRBD1, 5 bases. Germline V lookup: CDR1 LNHNV, CDR2 YYDKDF (reference sequence). Trimming shortened V by 1 base and J by 4 bases, and 10 bases separated the two germline ends. CDR3 length equals 14 residues. This CDR3 reads CATSRGGAGYGYTF. In DNA form, the CDR3 reads TGTGCCACCAGCAGAGGGGGCGCCGGCTATGGCTACACCTTC.

Worth noting for this clonotype: Its ends do not fully match the called genes, so a read error is possible. The chain uses TRBV20-1 and TRBJ2-7; either TRBD1 or TRBD2 may supply D (5 bases each). Germline-derived CDR1 and CDR2 are DFQATT and SNEGSKA (reference sequence). This CDR3 comprises 15 residues. The CDR3 DNA reads TGCAGTGCTAGAGGAGGGACGGTTAGCTCCTACGGGCAGTACTTC. Translating gives CSARGGTVSSYGQYF.

The rearrangement links TRBV13 to TRBJ2-1; D may be TRBD1 (5 bases). Trimming removed 4 bases from V and 10 bases from J, with 14 bases in between. The CDR3 length is 13 residues. CDR1 is PRHDT, CDR2 FYEKMQ, per germline (reference sequence). The CDR3 protein is CASSSRDSYEQFF. CDR3 nucleotides: TGTGCCAGCAGCTCCAGGGATTCCTACGAGCAGTTCTTC.

This chain connects TRBV4-2 to TRBJ2-7; no reliable D call. CDR1 is LGHNA and CDR2 is YNFKEQ in the germline V gene. The CDR3 runs 14 residues. Trimming took 5 bases from V and 6 from J, leaving 17 bases between them. CDR3 in DNA: TGTGCCAGCAGCGTCACGTTAGCCCCTGGCGAGCAGTACTTC. Translation: CASSVTLAPGEQYF.

This clonotype was observed once. The rearrangement joins TRBV7-9 to TRBJ1-5, with D hard to call. Germline values: CDR1 SEHNR, CDR2 FQNEAQ (reference sequence). CDR3 length: 12 residues. V lost 4 bases, J lost 6 bases, and 7 bases lay in between. CDR3 bases: TGTGCCAGCAGCTCTTCCGCTCAGCCCCAGCATTTT. Its translation is CASSSSAQPQHF.

The chain recombines TRBV6-2 or TRBV6-3 with TRBJ2-1; D is unclear. From germline, CDR1 is MNHEY and CDR2 SVGEGT. CDR3 size: 15 residues. V lost 0 bases and J 3 bases, leaving 9 bases between the germline ends. Here the CDR3 DNA reads TGTGCCAGCAGTTACTCGCCAGGTGGCTACAATGAGCAGTTCTTC. Its translation is CASSYSPGGYNEQFF.

The chain combines TRBV25-1 with TRBJ1-2, with D unresolved. The CDR3 has 14 residues. The V gene's germline CDR1 is MGHDK and CDR2 SYGVNS. Between the trimmed V and J ends, which lost 1 base and 4 bases, there was a span of 10 bases. Written as DNA, the CDR3 is TGTGCCAGCAGTGAATGGTTGGGTGGCTATGGCTACACCTTC. This translates into CASSEWLGGYGYTF.

J is TRBJ1-2 and V is TRBV7-9, with no clear D. Germline V gives CDR1 SEHNR, CDR2 FQNEAQ (reference sequence). The CDR3 has 11 amino acids. Trimming shortened V by 7 bases and J by 6 bases, and 9 bases separated the two germline ends. CDR3 DNA sequence: TGTGCCAGCACTTTTGTGCATGGCTACACCTTC. Translation gives CASTFVHGYTF.

The V gene is TRBV14, the J gene TRBJ1-6; 7 bases fit TRBD1. Germline V lookup: CDR1 SGHDN, CDR2 FVKESK. The length of the CDR3 is 15 residues. Unmatched junction bases numbered 8, after V lost 4 bases and J lost 8 bases. CDR3 sequence (DNA): TGTGCCAGCAGCCCTAGACAGGGTGGGGATTCACCCCTCCACTTT. Protein product: CASSPRQGGDSPLHF. The full variable domain, rest sourced from reference TRBV14 and TRBJ1-6, is EAGVTQFPSHSVIEKGQTVTLRCDPISGHDNLYWYRRVMGKEIKFLLHFVKESKQDESGMPNNRFLAERTGGTYSTLKVQPAELEDSGVYFCASSPRQGGDSPLHFGNGTRLTVT.

The gene calls are TRBV18 and TRBJ2-3; 7 nucleotides line up with TRBD1. Germline trimming cut 0 bases from V and 5 bases from J; bases unmatched to any gene: 11. The CDR3 is 17 residues long. Germline V gene sequence: CDR1 KGHSH, CDR2 LQKENI. The CDR3 reads CASSPPFGLSGGDTQYF. In DNA, the CDR3 is TGTGCCAGCTCACCACCGTTTGGACTCTCAGGGGGAGATACGCAGTATTTT.

CDR3 region: CASNGGRVDSPLHF. In DNA, the CDR3 is TGTGCCAGCAATGGTGGTAGGGTAGATTCACCCCTCCACTTT. This sequence joins TRBV28 and TRBJ1-6; D remains ambiguous. Looked up from germline, CDR1 is MDHEN and CDR2 is SYDVKM. The CDR3 runs 14 residues. The V gene lost 7 bases and the J gene lost 8 bases, with 15 bases spanning the gap.

This sequence joins TRBV5-1 and TRBJ2-1, with D possibly being TRBD2 (6 bases). With 1 base removed from V and 6 bases from J, the gap between germline ends came to 23 bases. The CDR3 runs to 18 residues. The V gene's germline CDR1 is SGHRS and CDR2 YFSETQ. CDR3 in DNA: TGCGCCAGCAGCTTGAATTCACCTACAGGACGGAGGGTCAATGAGCAGTTCTTC. This encodes CASSLNSPTGRRVNEQFF.

The sample holds a few counts of this clonotype. This chain connects TRBV7-9 to TRBJ2-7; D is perhaps TRBD1 or TRBD2 (5 bases each). The V gene's germline CDR1 is SEHNR and CDR2 FQNEAQ (reference sequence). The germline V and J ends were trimmed by 6 bases and 3 bases, with 9 bases remaining between them. This CDR3 spans 12 amino acids. The chain's CDR3 is CASRGPSYEQYF. CDR3 nucleotides: TGTGCCAGCAGGGGACCGAGCTACGAGCAGTACTTC.

This clonotype was observed a few times. V gene TRBV12-3 or TRBV12-4 combines with J gene TRBJ1-5, with a possible D match to TRBD1 (5 bases). This CDR3 is 13 amino acids long. With 6 bases removed from V and 7 bases from J, the gap between germline ends came to 13 bases. The CDR3 sequence is CASSMGGGQPQHF. CDR3 coding DNA: TGTGCCAGCAGCATGGGGGGAGGCCAGCCCCAGCATTTT.

The CDR3 nucleotides read TGTGCCAGCAGTGATGGGCTAGCGGTCCAGCAGTACTTC. It encodes CASSDGLAVQQYF. The chain links TRBV6-5 to TRBJ2-5; 7 bases are shared with TRBD2. The germline gives CDR1 MNHEY, CDR2 SVGAGI. The CDR3 is 13 amino acids. V lost 5 bases and J lost 11; bases outside the gene matches: 11.

The chain links TRBV7-8 to TRBJ2-1; TRBD2 matches 8 bases. V shed 1 base, J shed 8 bases, and the junction held 10 bases outside the gene matches. The CDR3 is 16 amino acids. The germline CDR1 and CDR2 sequences are SGHVS and FQNEAQ. CDR3 in DNA: TGTGCCAGCAGCTTAGGGGTGGGACTAGTTGACGATGAGCAGTTCTTC. Translated: CASSLGVGLVDDEQFF. Full variable domain (remainder filled in from reference TRBV7-8 and TRBJ2-1): GAGVSQSPRYKVAKRGQDVALRCDPISGHVSLFWYQQALGQGPEFLTYFQNEAQLDKSGLPSDRFFAERPEGSVSTLKIQRTQQEDSAVYLCASSLGVGLVDDEQFFGPGTRLTVL.

This clonotype was seen only a few times. The genes are TRBV4-1 and TRBJ1-2; D unclear. V dropped 4 bases and J dropped 4 bases, with 19 bases sitting between them. In germline, CDR1 is MGHRA, CDR2 YSYEKL. The CDR3 runs to 16 residues. CDR3 sequence reads: CASSPRGPGGVYGYTF. In nucleotides, the CDR3 is TGCGCCAGCAGCCCCAGAGGGCCCGGTGGGGTCTATGGCTACACCTTC.

This clonotype has just a few counts. The chain is built from TRBV29-1 and TRBJ2-3; perhaps TRBD2 as D (6 bases). Deletions cut 4 bases from V and 5 bases from J, with 16 bases between. This CDR3 spans 14 amino acids. Germline loops: CDR1 SQVTM, CDR2 ANQGSEA. The CDR3 nucleotides read TGCAGCGTTGTACCTCATGTGGAGGGAGATACGCAGTATTTT. This encodes CSVVPHVEGDTQYF.